The next 31 T cell receptor beta chains were all read from a single sample in a study of T cells in localized non-small cell lung cancer. Sequenced by immunoSEQ multiplex PCR; TCRdb stores in-frame clones only, minus some. The table lists more than 950 clones, less than 35% of them singletons. This specimen consisted of lung tumor tissue, obtained before any cancer treatment. Receptors were obtained from a woman between 35 and 75 years old with stage I squamous cell lung carcinoma.

This rearrangement joins TRBV5-1 to TRBJ2-3; 9 nucleotides line up with TRBD1. Germline trimming cut 4 bases from V and 2 bases from J; bases unmatched to any gene: 5. The CDR3 loop spans 15 amino acids. Per germline, CDR1 SGHRS and CDR2 YFSETQ. The DNA of the CDR3 is TGCGCCAGCAGCCAAGGACAGGGGCCCACAGATACGCAGTATTTT. Encoded protein: CASSQGQGPTDTQYF. Full variable domain (remainder filled in from reference TRBV5-1 and TRBJ2-3): KAGVTQTPRYLIKTRGQQVTLSCSPISGHRSVSWYQQTPGQGLQFLFEYFSETQRNKGNFPGRFSGRQFSNSRSEMNVSTLELGDSALYLCASSQGQGPTDTQYFGPGTRLTVL.

This chain joins TRBV6-8 and TRBJ1-3, with 7 nucleotides matching TRBD1. This CDR3 comprises 15 residues. V shed 5 bases, J shed 3 bases, and the junction held 7 bases outside the gene matches. Germline V CDR1 and CDR2: MNHGY, SAAAGT. The CDR3 sequence is CASSEGTAYGNTIYF. In nucleotides, the CDR3 is TGTGCCAGCAGTGAGGGGACAGCCTATGGAAACACCATATATTTT.

This clone is judged medium-sized. V usage is TRBV11-3 and J usage is TRBJ1-1, with TRBD1 identical over 11 bases. The CDR3 is 16 residues long. Looked up from germline, CDR1 is SGHNT and CDR2 is YENEEA. V trimming: 4 bases; J trimming: 10 bases; junction bases outside the gene matches: 14. The CDR3 region has the DNA TGTGCCAGCAGCTCCGGGACAGGGGGTCTCGTACCAGGAGCTTTCTTT. Translated: CASSSGTGGLVPGAFF.

This clone was seen only a few times. In nucleotides, the CDR3 is TGTGCCAGCAGCTTAGTCCGGACAGGGGGCGGGGAGACCCAGTACTTC. Its protein is CASSLVRTGGGETQYF. The V call is TRBV11-1, the J call TRBJ2-5, with TRBD1 matching 11 bases. V gave up 1 base and J gave up 5 bases; unmatched junction bases: 6. The CDR3 is made up of 16 amino acids. CDR1 is SGHAT and CDR2 is FQDESV in the germline V gene (reference sequence).

The V gene is TRBV9, the J gene TRBJ2-5; TRBD2 aligns across 13 bases. CDR1 is SGDLS and CDR2 is YYNGEE in the germline V gene. The V gene end was trimmed by 3 bases and the J gene end by 5 bases; junction bases not matched to a gene: 7. This CDR3 is built from 16 residues. The CDR3 sequence: CASSGRLAGGDETQYF. The CDR3 DNA sequence: TGTGCCAGCAGCGGGAGACTAGCGGGGGGTGACGAGACCCAGTACTTC.

The V call is TRBV30, the J call TRBJ1-3; D not resolved. Germline V gene lookup returns CDR1 GTSNPN and CDR2 SVGIG (reference sequence). The V gene lost 1 base and the J gene lost 0 bases, with 10 bases spanning the gap. The CDR3 runs 15 residues. The CDR3 region is CAWSAGCFSGNTIYF. The CDR3 DNA is TGTGCCTGGAGTGCGGGATGCTTCTCTGGAAACACCATATATTTT.

This clone was seen just once. The chain links TRBV18 to TRBJ1-1; D gene ambiguous. The CDR3 totals 16 residues. CDR1 and CDR2 from the germline V gene are KGHSH and LQKENI. Trimming removed 3 bases at V and 1 base at J, with 15 bases between. The CDR3 loop reads CASSPRHNTGNTEAFF. The CDR3 bases are TGTGCCAGCTCACCGCGACACAACACGGGGAACACTGAAGCTTTCTTT.

This clone occurred a few times. This chain connects TRBV30 to TRBJ1-1; D gene uncertain. This CDR3 is built from 16 residues. Germline V gene data show CDR1 as GTSNPN and CDR2 as SVGIG (reference sequence). V lost 1 base and J lost 1, with 16 bases in between. The CDR3 region has the DNA TGTGCCTGGAGTGGGGCGAATGCGGGCACGAACACTGAAGCTTTCTTT. Translated, it gives CAWSGANAGTNTEAFF.

V gene TRBV30 combines with J gene TRBJ1-5, with D hard to call. Germline CDR1 is GTSNPN and CDR2 is SVGIG (reference sequence). The CDR3 extends over 13 amino acids. Trimming stripped 1 base from V and 6 bases from J, with 10 bases between. CDR3 protein: CAWSGQPGQPQHF. CDR3 nucleotide sequence: TGTGCCTGGAGTGGACAACCGGGTCAGCCCCAGCATTTT.

V usage is TRBV29-1 and J usage is TRBJ1-2, with D perhaps matching TRBD1 (5 bases). In germline, CDR1 is SQVTM, CDR2 ANQGSEA. This CDR3 is built from 15 residues. V gave up 0 bases and J gave up 2 bases, with 13 bases separating them. DNA for the CDR3: TGCAGCGTTGAAGATGGGGACCGGGACAACTATGGCTACACCTTC. Encoded protein: CSVEDGDRDNYGYTF.

The chain employs TRBV6-8 and TRBJ2-2; 11 bases are shared with TRBD2. The junction had 14 bases not matched to a gene; V was cut back by 5 bases and J by 6 bases. CDR3 length: 18 residues. Germline V gene lookup returns CDR1 MNHGY and CDR2 SAAAGT. This CDR3 is CASSEPIAGGSMSGELFF. CDR3 sequence (DNA): TGTGCCAGCAGTGAGCCCATAGCGGGGGGGTCAATGTCCGGGGAGCTGTTTTTT.

In its sample, this clone ranks as large. The J gene is TRBJ2-1, the V gene TRBV6-8; tentatively, D is TRBD1 (5 bases). The CDR3 extends over 19 amino acids. V shed 5 bases and J shed 0 bases, with 23 bases lying between them. Germline V gene lookup returns CDR1 MNHGY and CDR2 SAAAGT. This chain's CDR3 is CASSEKPPQGENSYNEQFF. The CDR3 coding sequence is TGTGCCAGCAGTGAGAAGCCCCCCCAAGGGGAAAACTCCTACAATGAGCAGTTCTTC.

The chain employs TRBV23-1 and TRBJ1-6; D is uncertain. TRBV23-1 is reported as an ORF; its role is uncertain. This CDR3 region has 15 residues. The V end was cut by 6 bases, the J end by 7 bases, with 16 bases between. This chain's CDR3 is CASSQASGYNSPLHF. In DNA form, the CDR3 reads TGCGCCAGCAGCCAGGCTTCGGGTTACAATTCACCCCTCCACTTT.

The CDR3 sequence is CASSLGSPYTDTQYF. CDR3 bases: TGTGCCAGCAGCTTAGGGAGCCCGTACACAGATACGCAGTATTTT. V usage is TRBV11-3 and J usage is TRBJ2-3; D gene ambiguous. The V end was cut by 1 base, the J end by 2 bases, with 10 bases between. The germline CDR1 and CDR2 sequences are SGHNT and YENEEA. The CDR3 sequence is 15 residues long.

The sample holds a few counts of this clone. The chain is built from TRBV2 and TRBJ2-6, with D unresolved. Per germline, CDR1 SNHLY and CDR2 FYNNEI. The CDR3 extends over 17 amino acids. V was shortened by 6 bases and J by 0 bases, with 15 bases between the two germline ends. The CDR3 reads CASSLELISSGANVLTF. CDR3 sequence (DNA): TGTGCCAGCAGCCTAGAACTGATTAGCTCTGGGGCCAACGTCCTGACTTTC.

This clone has just a few counts. The junction departs from germline at one end; a sequencing error may be responsible. V usage is TRBV6-8 and J usage is TRBJ1-1, with 9 bases matching TRBD1. The germline gives CDR1 MNHGY, CDR2 SAAAGT. The CDR3 is 14 residues long. In DNA, the CDR3 is TGTGCCAGCGGATGGTGGACAGGGGACACTAAAGCTTTCTTT. Amino acid sequence: CASGWWTGDTKAFF.

By share of the sample, this clone is large. V usage is TRBV1 and J usage is TRBJ1-2; TRBD1 was called by the table and not checked on the DNA. TRBV1 is a pseudogene locus. The CDR3 extends over 15 amino acids. The CDR3 DNA reads TGCGCCAGCAGCCAAGTCAACAGGGTCGAGTATGGCTACACCTTC. Its translation: CASSQVNRVEYGYTF.

This clone was seen a few times. The chain carries TRBV29-1 and TRBJ2-3, with D tentatively TRBD2 (6 bases). The CDR3 has 13 amino acids. V was clipped by 1 base and J by 5 bases, with 10 bases between them. CDR1 is SQVTM and CDR2 is ANQGSEA in the germline V gene. As DNA, the CDR3 is TGCAGCGTTGAAGTGGGAGGTGTAGATACGCAGTATTTT. Its protein product is CSVEVGGVDTQYF.

This clone was detected a few times. This chain links TRBV6-8 with TRBJ1-6; TRBD1 agrees at 7 bases. CDR1 is MNHGY and CDR2 is SAAAGT in the germline V gene. The V and J ends lost 6 bases and 11 bases, in that order; junction bases with no gene match: 16. The CDR3 has 16 residues. This CDR3 is CASSRGGTVLMAPLHF. CDR3 coding DNA: TGTGCCAGCAGCCGAGGAGGGACAGTGCTAATGGCACCCCTCCACTTT.

This chain's CDR3 is CASSSRLDIDTQYF. The CDR3 nucleotides are TGTGCCAGCAGCTCCAGACTAGATATTGATACGCAGTATTTT. This sequence joins TRBV12-1 and TRBJ2-3; no check of the table's D call, TRBD2, against the DNA was made. TRBV12-1 is described as a pseudogene. This CDR3 has 14 residues.

The chain couples TRBV29-1 to TRBJ1-1; 7 nucleotides agree with TRBD1. The V and J ends lost 7 bases and 5 bases, in that order; junction bases with no gene match: 10. CDR1 and CDR2 (germline): SQVTM, ANQGSEA. This CDR3 is built from 13 residues. The CDR3, as DNA: TGCAGCGCTGTAATACAGGGGTGGACTGAAGCTTTCTTT. It specifies CSAVIQGWTEAFF.

This clone was seen only a few times. V is TRBV11-3 and J is TRBJ1-2; D is uncertain. Germline CDR1 SGHNT, CDR2 YENEEA. This CDR3 is built from 17 residues. V was trimmed by 1 base and J by 2 bases, leaving 17 bases between them. The CDR3 loop is CASSLGTRFSRNYGYTF. The DNA for the CDR3 is TGTGCCAGCAGCTTAGGTACCAGATTCTCAAGGAACTATGGCTACACCTTC.

This clone is medium-sized within its sample. The V gene is TRBV9, the J gene TRBJ2-1; D gene uncertain. CDR1 and CDR2 from the germline V gene are SGDLS and YYNGEE. Trimming shortened V by 0 bases and J by 8 bases, and 21 bases separated the two germline ends. This CDR3 region has 17 residues. The CDR3 here is CASSVGVRETPFDEQFF. The CDR3 DNA sequence: TGTGCCAGCAGCGTAGGGGTTAGGGAAACCCCCTTCGATGAGCAGTTCTTC.

The J gene is TRBJ1-1, the V gene TRBV25-1; TRBD1 aligns across 8 bases. Germline V gene sequence: CDR1 MGHDK, CDR2 SYGVNS. Trimming took 10 bases from V and 4 from J; bases not matched to a gene: 11. The CDR3 totals 14 residues. The DNA of the CDR3 is TGTGCCACTAAGAGGGGACAGGATACCACTGAAGCTTTCTTT. It yields the protein CATKRGQDTTEAFF.

This clone is medium-sized. The rearrangement joins TRBV6-8 to TRBJ2-5; D may be TRBD1 (6 bases). V lost 4 bases and J 4 bases, leaving 13 bases between the germline ends. CDR3 length equals 14 residues. Germline values: CDR1 MNHGY, CDR2 SAAAGT. CDR3 coding DNA: TGTGCCAGCAGTTCAATACAGGGCTTAGAGACCCAGTACTTC. Translated, it gives CASSSIQGLETQYF.

This clone was detected only a few times. The junction differs from germline at one of its ends, possibly a read error. The J gene is TRBJ1-1, the V gene TRBV11-3; perhaps TRBD1 as D (5 bases). The CDR3 extends over 16 amino acids. Germline values: CDR1 SGHNT, CDR2 YENEEA. For the CDR3, the DNA is TGTGTCAGCAGCTTGGCCAGGGAACCAGGTGGGACTGAAGCTTTCTTT. Translation gives CVSSLAREPGGTEAFF.

The chain joins TRBV29-1 to TRBJ2-2; D is possibly TRBD2 (7 bases). Germline assignment: CDR1 SQVTM and CDR2 ANQGSEA. Trimming pared 6 bases from V and 6 bases from J, leaving 11 bases between. This CDR3 spans 12 amino acids. The CDR3 DNA reads as TGCAGCGTGAGAGGGGGGGCCGGGGAGCTGTTTTTT. It codes for CSVRGGAGELFF.

The CDR3: CASILTGATDQPQHF. The DNA for the CDR3 is TGTGCCAGCATTCTGACAGGGGCTACAGATCAGCCCCAGCATTTT. The chain uses TRBV6-8 and TRBJ1-5; 8 nucleotides line up with TRBD1. The CDR3 is 15 residues long. Germline CDR1 and CDR2: MNHGY and SAAAGT. With 7 bases clipped from V and 5 bases from J, the junction kept 10 bases outside the gene matches.

In its sample, this clone was seen a few times. V and J are TRBV12-5 and TRBJ2-7, with 14 bases that match TRBD2. The trim removed 5 bases at V and 2 bases at J, leaving 14 bases unmatched. Germline loops: CDR1 LGHNT, CDR2 FRNRAP. The CDR3 loop spans 19 amino acids. CDR3 in amino acids: CASGPHAGTSGGLTYEQYF. The CDR3 nucleotides are TGTGCTAGTGGTCCGCACGCCGGGACTAGCGGGGGATTGACCTACGAGCAGTACTTC.

This clone was seen a handful of times. The rearrangement uses TRBV9 and TRBJ1-1; TRBD1 is a possible D gene (6 bases). Trimming shortened V by 0 bases and J by 7 bases, and 13 bases separated the two germline ends. The CDR3 length is 14 residues. Germline CDR1 is SGDLS and CDR2 is YYNGEE. CDR3: CASSVVTGRDEAFF. For the CDR3, the DNA is TGTGCCAGCAGCGTAGTAACAGGGAGGGATGAAGCTTTCTTT.

By share, this clone ranks as large (0.1 to 1%). The chain combines TRBV9 with TRBJ1-4, with D perhaps TRBD1 (5 bases). The CDR3 is 13 amino acids. Germline V lookup: CDR1 SGDLS, CDR2 YYNGEE. Deletions cut 7 bases from V and 6 bases from J, with 13 bases between. The CDR3: CASRERDYEKLFF. The CDR3 DNA sequence: TGTGCCAGCCGGGAGAGGGACTATGAAAAACTGTTTTTT.